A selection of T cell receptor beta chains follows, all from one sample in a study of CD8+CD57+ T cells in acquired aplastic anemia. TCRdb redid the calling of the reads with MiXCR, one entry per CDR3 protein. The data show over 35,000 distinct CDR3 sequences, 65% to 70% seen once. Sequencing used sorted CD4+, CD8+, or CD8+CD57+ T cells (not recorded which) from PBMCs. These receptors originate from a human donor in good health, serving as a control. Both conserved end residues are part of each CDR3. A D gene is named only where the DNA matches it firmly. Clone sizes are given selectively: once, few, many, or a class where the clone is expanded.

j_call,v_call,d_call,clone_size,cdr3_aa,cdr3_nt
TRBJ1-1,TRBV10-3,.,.,CAISDVSQGAFF,TGTGCCATCAGTGATGTCTCGCAGGGGGCTTTCTTT
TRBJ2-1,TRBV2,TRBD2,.,CASSGRGDNEQFF,TGTGCCAGCAGTGGCCGGGGGGACAATGAGCAGTTCTTC
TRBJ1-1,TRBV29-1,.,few,CSVEDGTGNTEAFF,TGCAGCGTTGAAGATGGCACAGGGAACACTGAAGCTTTCTTT
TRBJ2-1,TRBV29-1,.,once,CSVEPGDNEQFF,TGCAGCGTGGAGCCAGGGGACAATGAGCAGTTCTTC
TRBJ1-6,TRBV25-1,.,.,CASSEYRQNNSPLHF,TGTGCCAGCAGTGAATATAGGCAGAACAATTCACCCCTCCACTTT
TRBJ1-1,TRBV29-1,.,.,CSVRTVNTEAFF,TGCAGCGTGAGGACGGTTAACACTGAAGCTTTCTTT
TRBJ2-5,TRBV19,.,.,CASSIGQGGQETQYF,TGTGCCAGTAGTATCGGGCAGGGTGGCCAAGAGACCCAGTACTTC
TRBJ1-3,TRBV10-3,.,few,CAISGGGSGNTIYF,TGTGCCATCAGTGGTGGGGGAAGTGGAAACACCATATATTTT
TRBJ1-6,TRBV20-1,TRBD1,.,CSASGTADSPLHF,TGCAGTGCTAGCGGGACAGCCGATTCACCCCTCCACTTT
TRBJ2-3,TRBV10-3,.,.,CAISDGDTQYF,TGTGCCATCAGTGACGGGGATACGCAGTATTTT
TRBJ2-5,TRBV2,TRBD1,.,CASSIRTGQETQYF,TGTGCCAGCAGCATAAGGACAGGCCAAGAGACCCAGTACTTC
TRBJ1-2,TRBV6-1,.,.,CASSLRTDDGYTF,TGTGCCAGCAGCCTGCGGACAGATGATGGCTACACCTTC
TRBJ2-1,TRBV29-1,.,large,CSVVWRYLNEQFF,TGCAGCGTTGTGTGGCGGTACCTCAATGAGCAGTTCTTC
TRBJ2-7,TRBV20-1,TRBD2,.,CSARDVLAGNYEQYF,TGCAGTGCTAGAGATGTATTAGCGGGGAACTACGAGCAGTACTTC
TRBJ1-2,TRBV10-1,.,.,CANPHSIGYTF,TGCGCCAACCCACACAGTATTGGCTACACCTTC
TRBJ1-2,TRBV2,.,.,CASSLCANYGYTF,TGTGCCAGCAGCTTATGTGCTAACTATGGCTACACCTTC
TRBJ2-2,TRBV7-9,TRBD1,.,CASSEQGAGELFF,TGTGCCAGCAGCGAACAGGGGGCCGGGGAGCTGTTTTTT
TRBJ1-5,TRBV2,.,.,CASTDQAESTQHF,TGTGCCAGTACTGATCAGGCCGAATCAACCCAGCATTTT
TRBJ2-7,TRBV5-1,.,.,CASSPHGVEQYF,TGCGCCAGCAGCCCCCACGGGGTGGAGCAGTACTTC
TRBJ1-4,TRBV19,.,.,CASKGGEKLFF,TGTGCCAGTAAGGGTGGTGAAAAACTGTTTTTT
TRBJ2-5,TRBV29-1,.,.,CSVVGGFETQYF,TGCAGCGTGGTAGGGGGTTTTGAGACCCAGTACTTC
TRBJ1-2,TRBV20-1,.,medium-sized,CSARTAGHGYTF,TGCAGTGCCCGAACGGCCGGGCATGGCTACACCTTC
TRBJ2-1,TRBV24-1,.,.,CATSAGRAAKYNEQFF,TGTGCCACCAGTGCCGGCAGGGCCGCCAAATACAATGAGCAGTTCTTC
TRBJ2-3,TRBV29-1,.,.,CSVVASRFSDTQYF,TGCAGCGTCGTGGCTAGTAGGTTCTCAGATACGCAGTATTTT
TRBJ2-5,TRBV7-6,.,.,CASSPPGWETQYF,TGTGCCAGCAGCCCCCCCGGGTGGGAGACCCAGTACTTC
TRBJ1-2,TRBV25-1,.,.,CASSLFEGYTF,TGTGCCAGCAGCTTATTCGAAGGCTACACCTTC
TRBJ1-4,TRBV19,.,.,CASRHRETNEKLFF,TGTGCCAGTAGGCACAGGGAGACTAATGAAAAACTGTTTTTT
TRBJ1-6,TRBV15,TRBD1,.,CATSNDRVVSPLHF,TGTGCCACCAGCAATGACAGGGTGGTTTCACCCCTCCACTTT
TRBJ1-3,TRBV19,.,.,CASSIDPTGGNTIYF,TGTGCCAGTAGTATAGATCCGACGGGTGGGAACACCATATATTTT
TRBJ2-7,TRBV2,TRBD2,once,CASSQGLAETYEQYF,TGTGCCAGCAGCCAAGGACTAGCGGAGACCTACGAGCAGTACTTC
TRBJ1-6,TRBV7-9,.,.,CASRQGYNPPLHF,TGTGCCAGCAGGCAGGGTTATAATCCACCCCTCCACTTT
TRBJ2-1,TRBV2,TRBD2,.,CASSEGPHSGGAVYNEQFF,TGTGCCAGCAGTGAGGGGCCTCATAGCGGGGGGGCGGTCTACAATGAGCAGTTCTTC
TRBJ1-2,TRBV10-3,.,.,CASSLNPRQEYGYTF,TGTGCCAGCAGCCTCAATCCGAGACAGGAGTATGGCTACACCTTC
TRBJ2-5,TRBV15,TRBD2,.,CATSKGTSGAETQYF,TGTGCCACCAGCAAAGGGACTAGCGGGGCCGAGACCCAGTACTTC
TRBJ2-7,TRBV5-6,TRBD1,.,CASSTGQGAYEQYF,TGTGCCAGCAGCACCGGACAGGGGGCCTACGAGCAGTACTTC
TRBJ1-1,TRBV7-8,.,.,CASSLEGFLREAFF,TGTGCCAGCAGCTTAGAAGGCTTTCTCAGAGAAGCTTTCTTT
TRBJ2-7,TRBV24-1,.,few,CATSVLDLYEQYF,TGTGCCACCAGTGTACTAGATTTATACGAGCAGTACTTC
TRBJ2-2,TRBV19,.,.,CASSIATNTGELFF,TGTGCCAGTAGTATCGCCACCAACACCGGGGAGCTGTTTTTT
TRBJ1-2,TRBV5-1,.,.,CASSLEGTRNYGYTF,TGCGCCAGCAGCTTGGAAGGGACCCGAAACTATGGCTACACCTTC
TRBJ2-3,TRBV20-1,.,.,CSARDLPTDTQYF,TGCAGTGCTAGAGATCTCCCCACAGATACGCAGTATTTT
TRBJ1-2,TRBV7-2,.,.,CASSLNRDLYGYTF,TGTGCCAGCAGCTTAAACCGAGACCTTTATGGCTACACCTTC